Each of the 32 T cell receptor beta chains below was sequenced from the same sample in a study of low-dose radiotherapy and immunotherapy resistance in tumors. Alpha- and beta-chain coverage of first-strand cDNA came from TRAV- and TRBV-specific primers. TCRs were amplified for approximately 21 PCR cycles with a constant-region primer and V-primer adapter. Each CDR3 protein gets one entry after TCRdb re-called the reads with MiXCR. The data show about 6,400 distinct CDR3 sequences, with 55% to 75% seen just once and about 12% held by the top ten. The source is a human donor with advanced metastatic prostate, ovarian, gallbladder or colorectal cancer (not recorded which). This table probably holds off-target reads from a library built for another chain.

V gene TRBV19 combines with J gene TRBJ1-5, with 7 bases lining up with TRBD1. J was trimmed by 6 bases and V by 5 bases; bases with no gene match: 7. CDR1 and CDR2 (germline): LNHDA, SQIVND (reference sequence). The CDR3 is 14 residues long. CDR3 sequence reads: CASSPGGRGQPQHF. In nucleotides, the CDR3 is TGTGCCAGTAGTCCAGGGGGAAGGGGTCAGCCCCAGCATTTT.

This clonotype was seen only a few times. The J gene is TRBJ2-7, the V gene TRBV2; TRBD1 agrees at 10 bases. This CDR3 is built from 14 residues. With 6 bases clipped from V and 2 bases from J, the junction kept 4 bases outside the gene matches. Germline CDR1 reads SNHLY; CDR2 reads FYNNEI. CDR3 nucleotides: TGTGCCAGCAGGGGACAGGGGACTACCTACGAGCAGTACTTC. It is translated as CASRGQGTTYEQYF.

This rearrangement joins TRBV5-1 to TRBJ1-1; 8 positions agree with TRBD1. V shed 6 bases and J 1 base; nucleotides not matched to a gene: 5. The germline V gene encodes CDR1 SGHRS and CDR2 YFSETQ. This CDR3 has 14 amino acids. CDR3 loop: CASTKTGGNTEAFF. The CDR3 DNA reads as TGCGCCAGCACCAAAACAGGGGGGAACACTGAAGCTTTCTTT.

V is TRBV5-1 and J is TRBJ1-1; the match to TRBD1 covers 7 bases. V shed 4 bases, J shed 11 bases, and the junction held 14 bases outside the gene matches. CDR1 SGHRS and CDR2 YFSETQ come from the germline V gene. The CDR3 sequence is 14 residues long. CDR3 coding DNA: TGCGCCAGCAGCCTACAGGGGACCCCCGCGAGGGCTTTCTTT. Protein product: CASSLQGTPARAFF. The full variable domain, in which reference TRBV5-1 and TRBJ1-1 provide the parts outside the CDR3, is KAGVTQTPRYLIKTRGQQVTLSCSPISGHRSVSWYQQTPGQGLQFLFEYFSETQRNKGNFPGRFSGRQFSNSRSEMNVSTLELGDSALYLCASSLQGTPARAFFGQGTRLTVV.

In regard to this clonotype: The junction and the germline gene differ at one end; a read error may be behind it. This chain links TRBV5-1 with TRBJ2-3; 10 bases are shared with TRBD2. The length of the CDR3 is 16 residues. Per germline, CDR1 SGHRS and CDR2 YFSETQ. This CDR3 reads CASRLERGGPSDTQYF. In DNA, the CDR3 is TGCGCCAGCAGGTTGGAGCGGGGGGGCCCTTCAGATACGCAGTATTTT.

The chain has TRBV20-1 and TRBJ2-7; tentatively, D is TRBD2 (6 bases). This CDR3 spans 11 amino acids. The germline V gene encodes CDR1 DFQATT and CDR2 SNEGSKA (reference sequence). Trimming took off 6 bases at V and 5 bases at J, with 11 bases between the two ends. As DNA, the CDR3 is TGCAGTGCGGAGGGGCCTAACGAGCAGTACTTC. Its protein product is CSAEGPNEQYF.

The V call is TRBV6-1, the J call TRBJ1-6, with 8 bases fitting TRBD1. The CDR3 covers 13 residues. V dropped 3 bases and J dropped 9; count of bases not matched to a gene: 1. Germline CDR1 is MNHNS and CDR2 is SASEGT. In DNA, the CDR3 is TGTGCCAGCAGTGAGGGGACAGGTTCACCCCTCCACTTT. Amino acids: CASSEGTGSPLHF.

The count of this clonotype is one. The V gene is TRBV11-2, the J gene TRBJ2-5; 8 positions match TRBD1. V shed 6 bases, J shed 5 bases, and the junction held 11 bases outside the gene matches. This CDR3 is built from 15 residues. Germline values: CDR1 SGHAT, CDR2 FQNNGV. The CDR3 loop is CASSFSAGGFETQYF. CDR3 sequence (DNA): TGTGCCAGCAGTTTCTCCGCAGGGGGCTTCGAGACCCAGTACTTC.

This clonotype occurred a few times. The chain combines TRBV14 with TRBJ2-3; no firm D call. The V and J ends lost 4 bases and 1 base respectively, with 12 bases between them. Looked up from germline, CDR1 is SGHDN and CDR2 is FVKESK. CDR3 size: 15 residues. As DNA, the CDR3 is TGTGCCAGCAGCCCCCGTCCCCGGGGCACAGATACGCAGTATTTT. Protein product: CASSPRPRGTDTQYF.

V gene TRBV23-1 combines with J gene TRBJ2-7, with 9 bases aligning to TRBD1. TRBV23-1 is an ORF; its function is uncertain. There are 16 residues in the CDR3. Trimming took 4 bases from V and 4 from J; bases not matched to a gene: 11. CDR3 residues: CASSLWGYRGQYEQYF. CDR3 nucleotides: TGCGCCAGCAGTCTATGGGGATACAGGGGGCAATACGAGCAGTACTTC.

This clonotype turned up a few times. The rearrangement links TRBV11-2 to TRBJ2-7; D not resolved. CDR1 SGHAT and CDR2 FQNNGV come from the germline V gene. CDR3 length: 16 residues. V dropped 1 base and J dropped 0 bases, with 13 bases sitting between them. As DNA, the CDR3 is TGTGCCAGCAGCTTAGTCGGTCGGACCTTCTCCTACGAGCAGTACTTC. Translation: CASSLVGRTFSYEQYF.

The V and J genes are TRBV14 and TRBJ1-1; a possible D gene is TRBD1 (6 bases). Germline V gene data show CDR1 as SGHDN and CDR2 as FVKESK. Trimming shortened V by 0 bases and J by 3 bases, and 11 bases separated the two germline ends. This CDR3 has 15 residues. CDR3 in amino acids: CASSQDAGVDTEAFF. The DNA of the CDR3 is TGTGCCAGCAGCCAAGATGCAGGGGTTGACACTGAAGCTTTCTTT.

The J gene is TRBJ2-7, the V gene TRBV18; a weak D match, TRBD2 (5 bases). This CDR3 comprises 15 residues. Per the germline V gene, CDR1 is KGHSH and CDR2 is LQKENI. V lost 2 bases to trimming and J lost 7 bases, with 18 bases between them. In nucleotides, the CDR3 is TGTGCCAGCTCACCAGCCAGTCCCCGCTCGGGGGAGCAGTACTTC. Translating gives CASSPASPRSGEQYF. The complete variable domain, with remaining parts taken from reference TRBV18 and TRBJ2-7, reads NAGVMQNPRHLVRRRGQEARLRCSPMKGHSHVYWYRQLPEEGLKFMVYLQKENIIDESGMPKERFSAEFPKEGPSILRIQQVVRGDSAAYFCASSPASPRSGEQYFGPGTRLTVT.

V and J are TRBV12-3 or TRBV12-4 and TRBJ1-4; D possibly corresponds to TRBD1 (6 bases). This CDR3 region has 16 residues. V lost 8 bases, J lost 3 bases, and 19 bases lay in between. In DNA, the CDR3 is TGTGCCAGCTCCTCATTCTCCAGGGGATCTAATGAAAAACTGTTTTTT. Translation: CASSSFSRGSNEKLFF.

The V call is TRBV5-1, the J call TRBJ1-1; D may be TRBD1 (5 bases). CDR1 and CDR2 from the germline V gene are SGHRS and YFSETQ. CDR3 length: 15 residues. Trimming removed 1 base at V and 2 bases at J, with 12 bases between. The CDR3 nucleotides are TGCGCCAGCAGCTTGTACAGCCAGGGAAACACTGAAGCTTTCTTT. It specifies CASSLYSQGNTEAFF.

This clonotype was seen only a few times. The genes are TRBV28 and TRBJ2-1; 7 nucleotides line up with TRBD2. This CDR3 comprises 14 residues. With 5 bases clipped from V and 8 bases from J, the junction kept 9 bases outside the gene matches. Germline V gene sequence: CDR1 MDHEN, CDR2 SYDVKM. The CDR3 DNA is TGTGCCAGCAGTCGAGCGGGACGAACAGATGAGCAGTTCTTC. Its translation is CASSRAGRTDEQFF.

This rearrangement joins TRBV27 to TRBJ2-2; possible D gene TRBD2, 6 bases. The CDR3 consists of 15 residues. Trimming took off 10 bases at V and 1 base at J, with 16 bases between the two ends. CDR1 is MNHEY, CDR2 SMNVEV, per germline (reference sequence). CDR3 in DNA: TGTGCCACCCGTATAGCGGCTCAGAACACCGGGGAGCTGTTTTTT. Amino acid sequence: CATRIAAQNTGELFF.

In DNA form, the CDR3 reads TGCGCCAGCGCACCATATAGCAATCAGCCCCAGCATTTT. Translated: CASAPYSNQPQHF. V is TRBV5-1 and J is TRBJ1-5, with D hard to call. CDR1 is SGHRS and CDR2 is YFSETQ in the germline V gene. The CDR3 sequence is 13 residues long. Deletions cut 7 bases from V and 0 bases from J, with 8 bases between. Full variable domain (remainder filled in from reference TRBV5-1 and TRBJ1-5): KAGVTQTPRYLIKTRGQQVTLSCSPISGHRSVSWYQQTPGQGLQFLFEYFSETQRNKGNFPGRFSGRQFSNSRSEMNVSTLELGDSALYLCASAPYSNQPQHFGDGTRLSIL.

V gene TRBV3-1 combines with J gene TRBJ2-3, with D hard to call. Trimming removed 4 bases from V and 3 bases from J, with 8 bases in between. Germline CDR1 and CDR2: LGHDT and YNNKEL (reference sequence). This CDR3 spans 13 amino acids. The CDR3 nucleotides are TGTGCCAGCAGCCTATACTCGACAGATACGCAGTATTTT. Translated, it gives CASSLYSTDTQYF.

J is TRBJ2-2 and V is TRBV28, with 13 nucleotides matching TRBD2. CDR1 is MDHEN, CDR2 SYDVKM, per germline. V lost 4 bases and J lost 9; bases outside the gene matches: 8. There are 16 residues in the CDR3. The CDR3 loop reads CASSSGTSGNGWELFF. The DNA of the CDR3 is TGTGCCAGCAGTTCCGGGACTAGCGGGAATGGCTGGGAGCTGTTTTTT.

The genes are TRBV20-1 and TRBJ2-1, with 10 bases lining up with TRBD2. J gave up 7 bases and V 6 bases, and 12 bases lay outside the gene matches. Germline CDR1 reads DFQATT; CDR2 reads SNEGSKA (reference sequence). The CDR3 is 15 amino acids. The CDR3 coding sequence is TGCAGTGCGCCGCCCCAGCGGGGGGGCAGAAATGAGCAGTTCTTC. It is translated as CSAPPQRGGRNEQFF.

The chain recombines TRBV7-2 with TRBJ2-1, with D uncertain. The CDR3 runs to 13 residues. CDR1 and CDR2 from the germline V gene are SGHTA and FQGNSA. V was clipped by 1 base and J by 6 bases, with 7 bases between them. The DNA of the CDR3 is TGTGCCAGCAGCTTAGAGAGAGCCAATGAGCAGTTCTTC. Protein product: CASSLERANEQFF.

The V and J genes are TRBV3-1 and TRBJ2-1; no firm D call. V lost 2 bases, J lost 7 bases, and 6 bases lay in between. Looked up from germline, CDR1 is LGHDT and CDR2 is YNNKEL (reference sequence). The CDR3 spans 12 residues. As DNA, the CDR3 is TGTGCCAGCAGCCAACTACTTAATGAGCAGTTCTTC. Translating gives CASSQLLNEQFF.

The chain links TRBV5-1 to TRBJ1-5, with D tentatively TRBD1 (6 bases). The CDR3 is 14 amino acids. Germline lookup yields CDR1 SGHRS and CDR2 YFSETQ. V shed 2 bases and J shed 1 base, with 7 bases lying between them. Written as DNA, the CDR3 is TGCGCCAGCAGCTTCGGGACAAGCAATCAGCCCCAGCATTTT. Translation gives CASSFGTSNQPQHF.

V gene TRBV28 combines with J gene TRBJ2-5, with D unclear. Trimming took 4 bases from V and 3 from J, leaving 9 bases between them. The germline gives CDR1 MDHEN, CDR2 SYDVKM. The length of the CDR3 is 13 residues. The CDR3 is CASSSPEEETQYF. The CDR3 coding sequence is TGTGCCAGCAGTTCCCCCGAGGAAGAGACCCAGTACTTC.

V is TRBV10-3 and J is TRBJ1-2, with D unresolved. This CDR3 is 13 amino acids long. V was shortened by 3 bases and J by 8 bases, with 13 bases between the two germline ends. Germline lookup yields CDR1 ENHRY and CDR2 SYGVKD. The chain's CDR3 is CAISDFLGRGYTF. CDR3 nucleotide sequence: TGTGCCATCAGTGATTTTCTGGGCAGGGGCTACACCTTC.

This clonotype was counted a few times. The chain employs TRBV14 and TRBJ2-7, with D possibly being TRBD1 (5 bases). The CDR3 covers 14 residues. V was shortened by 4 bases and J by 2 bases, with 12 bases between the two germline ends. Germline lookup yields CDR1 SGHDN and CDR2 FVKESK. The CDR3 sequence is CASSPRQSTYEQYF. CDR3 bases: TGTGCCAGCAGCCCGAGACAGTCTACCTACGAGCAGTACTTC.

The V and J genes are TRBV6-8 and TRBJ2-2; tentatively, D is TRBD2 (5 bases). Between the trimmed V and J ends, which lost 5 bases and 3 bases, there was a span of 16 bases. Germline CDR1 and CDR2: MNHGY and SAAAGT. This CDR3 has 16 amino acids. CDR3 sequence reads: CASSEVEGRYTGELFF. The CDR3 region has the DNA TGTGCCAGCAGTGAAGTAGAGGGCAGGTACACCGGGGAGCTGTTTTTT.

The chain employs TRBV6-5 and TRBJ2-5, with 8 bases matching TRBD2. CDR1 is MNHEY, CDR2 SVGAGI, per germline. The CDR3 has 14 amino acids. The ends lost 5 bases at V and 5 bases at J; junction bases unmatched: 7. In DNA form, the CDR3 reads TGTGCCAGCAGTCCCGGGGGGGGTTCGGAGACCCAGTACTTC. This sequence encodes CASSPGGGSETQYF.

V is TRBV2 and J is TRBJ2-1, with D uncertain. The CDR3 runs to 10 residues. Per the germline V gene, CDR1 is SNHLY and CDR2 is FYNNEI. V shed 3 bases and J shed 7 bases, with 1 base lying between them. The CDR3 loop is CASSENEQFF. The CDR3 region has the DNA TGTGCCAGCAGTGAGAATGAGCAGTTCTTC.

CDR3 sequence reads: CASSEQGGLNEQFF. The CDR3 DNA reads as TGTGCCAGCAGCGAACAGGGGGGATTGAATGAGCAGTTCTTC. The chain recombines TRBV5-4 with TRBJ2-1; 8 bases map to TRBD1. J was trimmed by 7 bases and V by 4 bases; bases with no gene match: 7. The CDR3 length is 14 residues. The germline V gene has CDR1 SGHNT and CDR2 YYREEE (reference sequence).

The V gene is TRBV20-1, the J gene TRBJ1-1; TRBD1 matches at 11 bases. The CDR3 is 12 residues long. V lost 6 bases and J lost 5; bases outside the gene matches: 2. Germline values: CDR1 DFQATT, CDR2 SNEGSKA (reference sequence). The CDR3 DNA is TGCAGTGCCCGGGACAGGGGGACTGAAGCTTTCTTT. Translating gives CSARDRGTEAFF.